What follows is one TCR beta chain and its context. The sample holds other DNA sequences that translate to the same CDR3. These data come from a study of CD8 T cell repertoires and HIV-1 epitope variants. On the study more broadly: Enriched T cells were co-cultured with equal numbers of autologous T cell-negative antigen-presenting cells. Separate from the cultures, 1M uncultured T cells served as baseline.

TCRdb's table, derived via immunoSEQ multiplex PCR, lists solely in-frame clones and lacks some. The sample consists of about 95,000 clones, approximately 70% of them appearing once. This sequence originates from a male donor with HIV. Material for sequencing was uncultured baseline CD8+ T cells from peripheral blood mononuclear cells (PBMCs).

CDR3 residues: CASSVGGNEKLFF. Written as DNA, the CDR3 is TGTGCCAGCAGCGTAGGTGGTAATGAAAAACTGTTTTTT. The chain is built from TRBV9 and TRBJ1-4; D remains ambiguous. The CDR3 loop spans 13 amino acids. Trimming removed 0 bases from V and 4 bases from J, with 4 bases in between. Germline V gene data show CDR1 as SGDLS and CDR2 as YYNGEE.